This T cell receptor beta chain was profiled in a study of healthy donors' naive CD4 and CD8 T cells. Starting from around 500 ng of total RNA, TCR libraries were made with linear amplification. TCRdb used MiXCR to reprocess the reads, holding one entry per CDR3 protein. The sample contains 150,000 to 200,000 distinct CDR3 sequences, about 74% of which appear only once. CDR1 and CDR2 (germline): LNHDA, SQIVND (reference sequence). This CDR3 comprises 13 residues. V was cut by 1 base and J by 10 bases, with 13 bases left in between. V gene TRBV19 combines with J gene TRBJ2-5; D is unclear. Sequenced: naive CD4+ and CD8+ T cells sorted from blood, pooled from several donors. The receptor comes from a pool of human donors in good health; the sample pools cells from several healthy donors. DNA of the CDR3: TGTGCCAGTAGTATAGTCGACGACTCTAACCAGTACTTC. Translation: CASSIVDDSNQYF.